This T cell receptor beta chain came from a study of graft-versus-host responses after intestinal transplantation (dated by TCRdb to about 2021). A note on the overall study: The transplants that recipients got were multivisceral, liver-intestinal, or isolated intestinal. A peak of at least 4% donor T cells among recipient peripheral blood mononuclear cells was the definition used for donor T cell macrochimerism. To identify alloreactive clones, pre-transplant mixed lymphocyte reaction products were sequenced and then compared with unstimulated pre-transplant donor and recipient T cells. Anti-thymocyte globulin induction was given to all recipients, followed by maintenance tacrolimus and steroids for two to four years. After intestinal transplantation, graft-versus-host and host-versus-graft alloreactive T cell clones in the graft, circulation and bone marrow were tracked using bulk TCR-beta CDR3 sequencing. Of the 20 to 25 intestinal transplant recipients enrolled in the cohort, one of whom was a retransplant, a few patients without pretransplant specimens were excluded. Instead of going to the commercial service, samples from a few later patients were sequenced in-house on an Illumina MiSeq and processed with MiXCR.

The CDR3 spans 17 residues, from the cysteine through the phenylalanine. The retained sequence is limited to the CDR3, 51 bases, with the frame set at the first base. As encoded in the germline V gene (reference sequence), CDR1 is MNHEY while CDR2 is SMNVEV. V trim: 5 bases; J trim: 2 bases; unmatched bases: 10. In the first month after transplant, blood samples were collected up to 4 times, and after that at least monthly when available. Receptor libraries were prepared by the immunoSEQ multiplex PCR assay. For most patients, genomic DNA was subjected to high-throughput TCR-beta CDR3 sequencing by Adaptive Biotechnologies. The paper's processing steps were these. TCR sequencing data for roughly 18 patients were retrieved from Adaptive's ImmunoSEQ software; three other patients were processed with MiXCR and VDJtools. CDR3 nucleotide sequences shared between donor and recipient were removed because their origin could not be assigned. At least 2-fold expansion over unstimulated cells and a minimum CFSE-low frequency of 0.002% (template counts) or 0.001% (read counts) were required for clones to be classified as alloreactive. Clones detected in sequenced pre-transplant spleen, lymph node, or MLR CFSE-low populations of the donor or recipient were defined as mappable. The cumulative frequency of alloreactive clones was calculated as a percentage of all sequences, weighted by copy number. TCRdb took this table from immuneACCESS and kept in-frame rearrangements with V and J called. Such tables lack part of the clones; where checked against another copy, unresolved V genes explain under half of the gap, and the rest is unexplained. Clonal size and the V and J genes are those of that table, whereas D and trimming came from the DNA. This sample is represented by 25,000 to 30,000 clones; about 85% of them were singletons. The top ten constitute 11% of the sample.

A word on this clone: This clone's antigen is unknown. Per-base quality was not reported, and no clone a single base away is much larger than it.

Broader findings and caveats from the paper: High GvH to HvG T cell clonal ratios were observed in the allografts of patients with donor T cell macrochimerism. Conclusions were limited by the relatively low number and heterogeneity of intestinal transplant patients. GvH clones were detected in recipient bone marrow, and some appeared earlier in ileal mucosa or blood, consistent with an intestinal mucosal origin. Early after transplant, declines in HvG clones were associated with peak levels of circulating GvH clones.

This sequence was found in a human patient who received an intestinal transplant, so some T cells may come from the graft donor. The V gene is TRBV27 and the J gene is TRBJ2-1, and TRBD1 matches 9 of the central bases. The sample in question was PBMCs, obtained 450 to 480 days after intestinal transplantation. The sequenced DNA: TGTGCCAGCAGTCACCAAGCCGGGACAGGGACCTACAATGAGCAGTTCTTC. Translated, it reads CASSHQAGTGTYNEQFF.